These 25 T cell receptor beta chains share one sample of origin, sequenced in a study of identifying expanded T cells in peripheral blood. Clones were sequenced by immunoSEQ multiplex PCR, and TCRdb holds only the in-frame ones, with some missing. The sample contains tens of thousands of clones, 80% to 85% of which appear only once. Sample: blood. The origin of the receptors is a person aged 18 to 75 in good health.

The chain carries TRBV4-1 and TRBJ2-5; D is ambiguous. Germline V gene lookup returns CDR1 MGHRA and CDR2 YSYEKL. The CDR3 is 15 amino acids. V gave up 2 bases and J gave up 5 bases, with 15 bases separating them. Here the CDR3 DNA reads TGCGCCAGCAGCCAAAGTGGGTCGTTTCTGGAGACCCAGTACTTC. As protein: CASSQSGSFLETQYF.

This clone is a singleton in its sample. The chain employs TRBV28 and TRBJ2-3; D unresolved. The CDR3 sequence is 14 residues long. The germline V gene has CDR1 MDHEN and CDR2 SYDVKM. Trimming removed 6 bases at V and 3 bases at J, with 13 bases between. The CDR3 reads CASSRQDRTDTQYF. The CDR3 nucleotides are TGTGCCAGCAGCCGACAAGACCGGACAGATACGCAGTATTTT.

This clone was recorded only once. The chain couples TRBV5-8 to TRBJ2-7, with D hard to call. Germline CDR1 SGHTS, CDR2 YDEGEE. The CDR3 spans 11 residues. V was clipped by 1 base and J by 8 bases, with 7 bases between them. The CDR3 DNA sequence: TGTGCCAGCAGCTTGAGTATCCAGCAGTACTTC. It translates to CASSLSIQQYF.

V is TRBV13 and J is TRBJ2-1, with TRBD1 as a possible D gene (5 bases). This CDR3 region has 11 residues. In germline, CDR1 is PRHDT, CDR2 FYEKMQ (reference sequence). V was trimmed by 0 bases and J by 14 bases, leaving 8 bases between them. CDR3 DNA: TGTGCCAGCAGCTTAGGGCAGGGTGAGTTCTTC. Amino acid sequence: CASSLGQGEFF. Full variable domain (remainder filled in from reference TRBV13 and TRBJ2-1): AAGVIQSPRHLIKEKRETATLKCYPIPRHDTVYWYQQGPGQDPQFLISFYEKMQSDKGSIPDRFSAQQFSDYHSELNMSSLELGDSALYFCASSLGQGEFFGPGTRLTVL.

The chain links TRBV4-2 to TRBJ2-7, with 10 bases fitting TRBD2. Trimming at V came to 0 bases and at J to 4 bases, leaving 18 bases not matched to a gene. CDR1 LGHNA and CDR2 YNFKEQ come from the germline V gene. This CDR3 is built from 20 residues. DNA of the CDR3: TGTGCCAGCAGCCAAGATCGGCCGGGATCTAGTCTAGCGGGAGTATACGAGCAGTACTTC. It specifies CASSQDRPGSSLAGVYEQYF.

The chain recombines TRBV21-1 with TRBJ2-3; TRBD2 is taken as the D call from the table, unchecked against the DNA. TRBV21-1 is labeled a pseudogene. The CDR3 runs to 14 residues. CDR3 sequence: CASSPRRRLSTQYF. The CDR3 DNA reads as TGTGCCAGCAGCCCTCGGAGACGGTTAAGTACGCAGTATTTT.

As to this clone: This sample also contains other DNA sequences that code for the same CDR3. This chain connects TRBV15 to TRBJ2-7, with D possibly being TRBD1 (5 bases). CDR3 length equals 14 residues. CDR1 and CDR2 from the germline V gene are LNHNV and YYDKDF (reference sequence). Between the trimmed V and J ends, which lost 0 bases and 1 base, there was a span of 7 bases. The CDR3 loop is CATSRDRGSYEQYF. DNA of the CDR3: TGTGCCACCAGCAGAGATAGGGGATCCTACGAGCAGTACTTC.

Only one count was recorded for this clone. This chain connects TRBV15 to TRBJ2-7, with unresolved D. Trimming took off 0 bases at V and 3 bases at J, with 12 bases between the two ends. The V gene's germline CDR1 is LNHNV and CDR2 YYDKDF (reference sequence). CDR3 length equals 15 residues. For the CDR3, the DNA is TGTGCCACCAGCAGAGACCCCGGGCCGGACTACGAGCAGTACTTC. It is translated as CATSRDPGPDYEQYF.

V is TRBV4-3 and J is TRBJ2-3; TRBD2 matches at 11 bases. The CDR3 is 16 residues long. Germline V gene lookup returns CDR1 LGHNA and CDR2 YSLEER. V was pared by 0 bases and J by 4 bases, with 3 bases of the junction left unmatched. This CDR3 reads CASSQDLAGGADTQYF. CDR3 coding DNA: TGCGCCAGCAGCCAAGATCTAGCGGGAGGAGCAGATACGCAGTATTTT.

The chain joins TRBV11-2 to TRBJ2-7; tentative D call: TRBD2 (6 bases). The CDR3 has 14 amino acids. Trimming stripped 4 bases from V and 1 base from J, with 11 bases between. Per the germline V gene, CDR1 is SGHAT and CDR2 is FQNNGV. The CDR3 region has the DNA TGTGCCAGCAGCTCGCTAGCGATTTCCTACGAGCAGTACTTC. This translates into CASSSLAISYEQYF.

The rearrangement uses TRBV29-1 and TRBJ1-2; D not resolved. CDR3 size: 13 residues. The V gene's germline CDR1 is SQVTM and CDR2 ANQGSEA. The ends were cut back, 1 base at V and 8 bases at J, with 14 bases in the middle. The CDR3 loop reads CSVEVVSSRGYTF. CDR3 sequence (DNA): TGCAGCGTTGAAGTCGTCTCTTCTAGGGGCTACACCTTC.

Written as DNA, the CDR3 is TGTGCCAGCTCACCTCCCTTGACTAGCGGCGAGCAGTACTTC. As protein: CASSPPLTSGEQYF. The chain recombines TRBV18 with TRBJ2-7, with 9 bases fitting TRBD2. Trimming took 3 bases from V and 6 from J; bases not matched to a gene: 6. The CDR3 length is 14 residues. Germline loops: CDR1 KGHSH, CDR2 LQKENI.

This clone was detected only a few times. The chain uses TRBV7-9 and TRBJ2-5; TRBD1 aligns across 7 bases. There are 14 residues in the CDR3. J was trimmed by 3 bases and V by 3 bases; bases with no gene match: 4. Germline CDR1 SEHNR, CDR2 FQNEAQ (reference sequence). The chain's CDR3 is CASSFSQGEETQYF. The CDR3 DNA reads TGTGCCAGCAGCTTCAGCCAGGGGGAAGAGACCCAGTACTTC.

The V gene is TRBV4-2, the J gene TRBJ1-3; possibly TRBD1 for D (5 bases). Trimming left V 0 bases short and J 0 bases short, with 12 bases between. Germline V lookup: CDR1 LGHNA, CDR2 YNFKEQ. CDR3 length: 17 residues. CDR3 region: CASSQEDSFSSGNTIYF. DNA of the CDR3: TGTGCCAGCAGCCAAGAAGACAGCTTTAGCTCTGGAAACACCATATATTTT.

This clone has a handful of counts. V and J are TRBV11-2 and TRBJ1-2, with TRBD1 matching over 7 bases. The trim removed 3 bases at V and 8 bases at J, leaving 12 bases unmatched. This CDR3 contains 15 residues. Germline V CDR1 and CDR2: SGHAT, FQNNGV. This CDR3 reads CASSFNRGGGEGYTF. For the CDR3, the DNA is TGTGCCAGCAGCTTTAATCGTGGAGGGGGCGAAGGCTACACCTTC. Together with reference TRBV11-2 and TRBJ1-2, the CDR3 gives the full variable domain: EAGVAQSPRYKIIEKRQSVAFWCNPISGHATLYWYQQILGQGPKLLIQFQNNGVVDDSQLPKDRFSAERLKGVDSTLKIQPAKLEDSAVYLCASSFNRGGGEGYTFGSGTRLTVV.

This chain connects TRBV2 to TRBJ1-4; 9 bases are shared with TRBD1. Trimming at V came to 2 bases and at J to 0 bases, leaving 10 bases not matched to a gene. CDR1 is SNHLY, CDR2 FYNNEI, per germline. The CDR3 runs 19 residues. DNA for the CDR3: TGTGCCAGCAGTGAAAACCGGGGGACAGGGCGTACAACTAATGAAAAACTGTTTTTT. Translating gives CASSENRGTGRTTNEKLFF.

The V gene is TRBV9, the J gene TRBJ2-3, with D possibly being TRBD1 (7 bases). Germline CDR1 and CDR2: SGDLS and YYNGEE. Trimming took off 0 bases at V and 6 bases at J, with 20 bases between the two ends. The CDR3 sequence is 17 residues long. CDR3 bases: TGTGCCAGCAGCGTAGTGGGGGGACAGCAACTCGGGGATACGCAGTATTTT. Amino acid sequence: CASSVVGGQQLGDTQYF. Supplemented by reference TRBV9 and TRBJ2-3, the full variable domain reads DSGVTQTPKHLITATGQRVTLRCSPRSGDLSVYWYQQSLDQGLQFLIQYYNGEERAKGNILERFSAQQFPDLHSELNLSSLELGDSALYFCASSVVGGQQLGDTQYFGPGTRLTVL.

The chain combines TRBV9 with TRBJ2-7; 8 nucleotides agree with TRBD1. The V gene end was trimmed by 0 bases and the J gene end by 5 bases; junction bases not matched to a gene: 4. This CDR3 is 14 amino acids long. CDR1 SGDLS and CDR2 YYNGEE come from the germline V gene. CDR3 in amino acids: CASSVEPGGNEQYF. The CDR3 DNA follows: TGTGCCAGCAGCGTAGAACCAGGGGGCAACGAGCAGTACTTC.

V gene TRBV10-3 combines with J gene TRBJ2-7; 7 positions match TRBD2. The CDR3 sequence is 12 residues long. V shed 8 bases, J shed 3 bases, and the junction held 4 bases outside the gene matches. Per the germline V gene, CDR1 is ENHRY and CDR2 is SYGVKD. CDR3 DNA sequence: TGTGCCATCCGGGGGGAGCACTACGAGCAGTACTTC. Amino acid sequence: CAIRGEHYEQYF.

The rearrangement uses TRBV16 and TRBJ1-1; D is possibly TRBD1 (6 bases). CDR1 and CDR2 from the germline V gene are KGHSY and FQNENV. V lost 4 bases to trimming and J lost 1 base, with 13 bases between them. CDR3 length: 15 amino acids. The CDR3 DNA follows: TGTGCCAGCAGCCCTCGGGGGGCCGGGAACACTGAAGCTTTCTTT. Its protein product is CASSPRGAGNTEAFF.

The V gene is TRBV29-1, the J gene TRBJ1-1, with D hard to call. The CDR3 has 14 residues. From germline, CDR1 is SQVTM and CDR2 ANQGSEA. V was trimmed by 6 bases and J by 1 base, leaving 15 bases between them. CDR3 in DNA: TGCAGCGTGGTTTTCCCTGAGAAGAACACTGAAGCTTTCTTT. Translated: CSVVFPEKNTEAFF.

Turning to this clone: An end of the junction differs from the germline gene, which may be a read error. Other DNA variants within this sample encode the same CDR3. J is TRBJ1-2 and V is TRBV29-1, with 8 bases that match TRBD1. In germline, CDR1 is SQVTM, CDR2 ANQGSEA. This CDR3 has 15 amino acids. The CDR3 region is CSTEADREIGYGYTF. DNA for the CDR3: TGTAGCACCGAAGCGGACAGGGAAATTGGGTATGGCTACACCTTC.

This sequence joins TRBV13 and TRBJ1-5; D might be TRBD1 (6 bases). The CDR3 is 13 amino acids. Per the germline V gene, CDR1 is PRHDT and CDR2 is FYEKMQ (reference sequence). Trimming cost V 5 bases and J 10 bases, with 15 bases left between them. The CDR3 DNA follows: TGTGCCAGCAGCGAAGGGGGTGAGGGACCCCAGCATTTT. Its protein product is CASSEGGEGPQHF.

This clone showed up just once. The gene calls are TRBV2 and TRBJ2-4, with 7 bases lining up with TRBD2. CDR3 length equals 14 residues. Unmatched junction bases numbered 6, after V lost 3 bases and J lost 7 bases. Germline V gene lookup returns CDR1 SNHLY and CDR2 FYNNEI. The DNA of the CDR3 is TGTGCCAGCAGTGATCTACTAGCGAATAACATTCAGTACTTC. This translates into CASSDLLANNIQYF. Using reference TRBV2 and TRBJ2-4 for the parts outside the CDR3, the full variable domain is EPEVTQTPSHQVTQMGQEVILRCVPISNHLYFYWYRQILGQKVEFLVSFYNNEISEKSEIFDDQFSVERPDGSNFTLKIRSTKLEDSAMYFCASSDLLANNIQYFGAGTRLSVL.

The chain links TRBV4-2 to TRBJ1-2, with D maybe TRBD1 (6 bases). Trimming took 0 bases from V and 2 from J, leaving 10 bases between them. CDR1 is LGHNA, CDR2 YNFKEQ, per germline. This CDR3 is 15 amino acids long. The CDR3 region has the DNA TGTGCCAGCAGCCAAGAGGGGGCAGGGAACTATGGCTACACCTTC. It codes for CASSQEGAGNYGYTF.